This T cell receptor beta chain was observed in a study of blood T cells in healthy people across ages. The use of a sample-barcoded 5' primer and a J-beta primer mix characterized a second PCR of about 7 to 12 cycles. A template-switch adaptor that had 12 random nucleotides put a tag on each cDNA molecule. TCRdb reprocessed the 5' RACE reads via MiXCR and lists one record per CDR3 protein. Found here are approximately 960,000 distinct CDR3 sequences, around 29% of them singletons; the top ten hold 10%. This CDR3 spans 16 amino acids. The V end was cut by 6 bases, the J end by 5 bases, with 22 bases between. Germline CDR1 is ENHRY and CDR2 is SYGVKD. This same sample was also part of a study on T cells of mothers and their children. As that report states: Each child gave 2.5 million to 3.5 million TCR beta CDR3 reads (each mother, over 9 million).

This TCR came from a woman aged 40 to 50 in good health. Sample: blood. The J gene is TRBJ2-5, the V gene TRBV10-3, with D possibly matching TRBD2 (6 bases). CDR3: CAIRDGGKETGETQYF. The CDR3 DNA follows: TGTGCCATCAGGGATGGAGGGAAGGAGACCGGGGAGACCCAGTACTTC.